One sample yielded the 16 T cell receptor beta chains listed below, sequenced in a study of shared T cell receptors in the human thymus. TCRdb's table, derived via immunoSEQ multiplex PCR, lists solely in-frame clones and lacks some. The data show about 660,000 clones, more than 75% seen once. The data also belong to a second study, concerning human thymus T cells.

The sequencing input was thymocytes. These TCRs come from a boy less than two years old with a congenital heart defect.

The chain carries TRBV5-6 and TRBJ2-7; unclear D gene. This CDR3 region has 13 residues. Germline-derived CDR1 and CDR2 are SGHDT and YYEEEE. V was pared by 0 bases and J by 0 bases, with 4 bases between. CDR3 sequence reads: CASSLDTSYEQYF. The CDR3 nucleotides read TGTGCCAGCAGCTTGGACACCTCCTACGAGCAGTACTTC. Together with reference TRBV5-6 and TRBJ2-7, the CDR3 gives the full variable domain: DAGVTQSPTHLIKTRGQQVTLRCSPKSGHDTVSWYQQALGQGPQFIFQYYEEEERQRGNFPDRFSGHQFPNYSSELNVNALLLGDSALYLCASSLDTSYEQYFGPGTRLTVT.

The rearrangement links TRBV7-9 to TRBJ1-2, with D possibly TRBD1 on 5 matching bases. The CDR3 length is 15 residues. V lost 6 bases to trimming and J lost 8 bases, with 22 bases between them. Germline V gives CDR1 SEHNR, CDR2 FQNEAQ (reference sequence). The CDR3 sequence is CASRCHRGEAGGYTF. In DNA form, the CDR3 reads TGTGCCAGCAGATGCCATCGGGGGGAAGCGGGGGGCTACACCTTC.

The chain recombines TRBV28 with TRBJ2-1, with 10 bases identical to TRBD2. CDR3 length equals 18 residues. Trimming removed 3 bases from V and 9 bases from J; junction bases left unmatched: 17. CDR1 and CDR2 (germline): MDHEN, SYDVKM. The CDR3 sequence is CASSLEREGPGVRCEQFF. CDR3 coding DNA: TGTGCCAGCAGTTTGGAGCGGGAGGGCCCAGGAGTCCGGTGTGAGCAGTTCTTC.

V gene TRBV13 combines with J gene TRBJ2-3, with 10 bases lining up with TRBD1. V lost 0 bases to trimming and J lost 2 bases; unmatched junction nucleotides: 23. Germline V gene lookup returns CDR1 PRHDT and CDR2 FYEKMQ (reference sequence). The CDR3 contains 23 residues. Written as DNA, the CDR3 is TGTGCCAGCAGCTTAGGGCCACCAGACAGGGGGCATGAGGGTTGGGCCGACACAGATACGCAGTATTTT. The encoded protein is CASSLGPPDRGHEGWADTDTQYF.

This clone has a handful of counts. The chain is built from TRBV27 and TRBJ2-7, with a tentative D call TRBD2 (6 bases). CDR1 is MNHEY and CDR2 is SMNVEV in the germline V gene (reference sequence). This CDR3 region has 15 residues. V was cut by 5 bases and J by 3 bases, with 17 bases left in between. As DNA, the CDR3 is TGTGCCAGCAGTGCCTCCGGGACTGGGTGCTACGAGCAGTACTTC. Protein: CASSASGTGCYEQYF.

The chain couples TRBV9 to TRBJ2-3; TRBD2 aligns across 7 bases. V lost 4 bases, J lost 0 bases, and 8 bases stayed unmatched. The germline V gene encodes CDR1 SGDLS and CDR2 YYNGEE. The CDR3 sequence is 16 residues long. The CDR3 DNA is TGTGCCAGCAGCAAACAAGGGACTACTAGCACAGATACGCAGTATTTT. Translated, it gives CASSKQGTTSTDTQYF.

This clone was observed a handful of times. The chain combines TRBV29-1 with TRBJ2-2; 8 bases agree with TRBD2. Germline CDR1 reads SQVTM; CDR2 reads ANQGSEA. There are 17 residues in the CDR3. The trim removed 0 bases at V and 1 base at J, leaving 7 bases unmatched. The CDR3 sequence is CSVEDHRGGMNTGELFF. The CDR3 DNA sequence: TGCAGCGTTGAAGACCACCGGGGGGGGATGAACACCGGGGAGCTGTTTTTT.

The CDR3 DNA reads as TGTGCCACCAGCAGAGGCTCCGGGACAGGGGGGGACGAGCAGTACTTC. This gives the protein CATSRGSGTGGDEQYF. This chain connects TRBV15 to TRBJ2-7, with TRBD1 matching 11 bases. V trimming: 1 base; J trimming: 5 bases; junction bases outside the gene matches: 7. This CDR3 is built from 16 residues. CDR1 and CDR2 from the germline V gene are LNHNV and YYDKDF (reference sequence).

The CDR3 coding sequence is TGCGCCAGCAGCCAAGATGTGGGGGACTGTAGCACAGATACGCAGTATTTT. This codes for CASSQDVGDCSTDTQYF. J is TRBJ2-3 and V is TRBV4-1; a weak D match, TRBD2 (6 bases). Germline lookup yields CDR1 MGHRA and CDR2 YSYEKL. Trimming cost V 0 bases and J 0 bases, with 13 bases left between them. The length of the CDR3 is 17 residues.

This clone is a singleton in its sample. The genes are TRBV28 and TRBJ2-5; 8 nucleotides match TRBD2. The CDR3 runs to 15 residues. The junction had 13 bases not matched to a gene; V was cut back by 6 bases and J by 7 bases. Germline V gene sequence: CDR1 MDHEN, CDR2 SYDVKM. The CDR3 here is CASSDMGLDVPTQYF. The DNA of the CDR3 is TGTGCCAGCAGCGACATGGGACTAGACGTGCCGACCCAGTACTTC.

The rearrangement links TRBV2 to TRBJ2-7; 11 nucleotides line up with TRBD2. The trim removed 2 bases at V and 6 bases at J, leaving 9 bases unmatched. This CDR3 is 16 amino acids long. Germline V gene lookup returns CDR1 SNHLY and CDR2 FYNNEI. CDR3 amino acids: CASSEKGTSGRCEQYF. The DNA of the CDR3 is TGTGCCAGCAGTGAAAAGGGAACTAGCGGGAGATGCGAGCAGTACTTC. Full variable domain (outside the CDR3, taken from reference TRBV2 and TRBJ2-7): EPEVTQTPSHQVTQMGQEVILRCVPISNHLYFYWYRQILGQKVEFLVSFYNNEISEKSEIFDDQFSVERPDGSNFTLKIRSTKLEDSAMYFCASSEKGTSGRCEQYFGPGTRLTVT.

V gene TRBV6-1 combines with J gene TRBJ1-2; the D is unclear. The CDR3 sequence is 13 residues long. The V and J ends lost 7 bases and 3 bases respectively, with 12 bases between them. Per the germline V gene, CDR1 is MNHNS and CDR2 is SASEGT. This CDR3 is CASNRTDYYGYTF. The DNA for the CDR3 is TGTGCCAGCAATCGGACGGACTACTATGGCTACACCTTC.

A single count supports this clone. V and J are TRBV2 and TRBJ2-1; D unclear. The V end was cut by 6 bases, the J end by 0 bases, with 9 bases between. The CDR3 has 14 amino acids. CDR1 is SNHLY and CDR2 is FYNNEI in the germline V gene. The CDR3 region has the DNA TGTGCCAGCAGGGGCCTCTCCTCCTACAATGAGCAGTTCTTC. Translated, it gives CASRGLSSYNEQFF.

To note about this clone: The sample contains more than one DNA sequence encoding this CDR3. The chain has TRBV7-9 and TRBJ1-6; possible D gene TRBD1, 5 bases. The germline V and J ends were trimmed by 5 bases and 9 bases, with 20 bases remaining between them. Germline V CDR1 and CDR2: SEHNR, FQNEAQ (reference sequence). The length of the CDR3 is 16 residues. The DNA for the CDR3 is TGTGCCAGCAGCACCGGGGTCGGGACTACTGGTTCACCCCTCCACTTT. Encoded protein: CASSTGVGTTGSPLHF.

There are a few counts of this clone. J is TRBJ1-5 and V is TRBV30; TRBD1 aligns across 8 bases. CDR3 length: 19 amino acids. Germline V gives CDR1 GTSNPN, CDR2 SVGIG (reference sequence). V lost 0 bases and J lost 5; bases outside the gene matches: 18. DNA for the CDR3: TGTGCCTGGAGTGTACCTCGTCGCCCAGGGACAGGCGACCATCAGCCCCAGCATTTT. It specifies CAWSVPRRPGTGDHQPQHF. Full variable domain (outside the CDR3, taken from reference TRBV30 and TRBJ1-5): SQTIHQWPATLVQPVGSPLSLECTVEGTSNPNLYWYRQAAGRGLQLLFYSVGIGQISSEVPQNLSASRPQDRQFILSSKKLLLSDSGFYLCAWSVPRRPGTGDHQPQHFGDGTRLSIL.

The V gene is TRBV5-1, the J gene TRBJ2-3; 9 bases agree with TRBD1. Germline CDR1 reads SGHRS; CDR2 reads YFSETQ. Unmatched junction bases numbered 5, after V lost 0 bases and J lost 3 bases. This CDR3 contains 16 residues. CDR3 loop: CASSLEQGATTDTQYF. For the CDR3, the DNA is TGCGCCAGCAGCTTGGAACAGGGGGCCACTACAGATACGCAGTATTTT. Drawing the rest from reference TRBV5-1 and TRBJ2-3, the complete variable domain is KAGVTQTPRYLIKTRGQQVTLSCSPISGHRSVSWYQQTPGQGLQFLFEYFSETQRNKGNFPGRFSGRQFSNSRSEMNVSTLELGDSALYLCASSLEQGATTDTQYFGPGTRLTVL.